This TCR beta chain was captured in a study of T-cell reconstitution after alpha-beta-depleted transplantation in children. This CDR3 contains 15 residues. V lost 5 bases and J 0 bases, leaving 11 bases between the germline ends. CDR1 is MNHEY, CDR2 SMNVEV, per germline (reference sequence). Preparing the TCRbeta library involved the use of unique molecular identifiers. TCRdb called the PCR reads again in MiXCR, with one record for every CDR3 protein. This table has 500,000 to 600,000 distinct CDR3 sequences, about 30% appearing once. The chain recombines TRBV27 with TRBJ2-1; TRBD2 might be the D (5 bases). This TCR was recovered from a human donor who donated a stem cell graft to a child with aplastic anemia. The sequences come from PBMCs from the stem cell graft donor, collected from the stem cell graft. CDR3 protein: CASSGVGSSYNEQFF. CDR3 DNA sequence: TGTGCCAGCAGTGGGGTTGGGAGCTCCTACAATGAGCAGTTCTTC.